This entry lists 27 T cell receptor beta chains sequenced from one sample in a study of blood T cell repertoires in COVID-19. Clones were sequenced by immunoSEQ multiplex PCR, and TCRdb holds only the in-frame ones, with some missing. The sample holds under 200,000 clones, approximately 83% seen once. Sequencing was carried out using peripheral blood. The receptors here all came from a man between 65 and 85 years old with active or convalescent COVID-19.

There are a few counts of this clone. The chain combines TRBV5-5 with TRBJ2-1; 10 positions agree with TRBD2. The CDR3 runs 16 residues. Germline CDR1 is SGHKS and CDR2 is YYEKEE (reference sequence). The junction had 9 bases not matched to a gene; V was cut back by 0 bases and J by 9 bases. Here the CDR3 DNA reads TGTGCCAGCAGCTTGGGTACTAGCGGGGCCAATGGTGAGCAGTTCTTC. It specifies CASSLGTSGANGEQFF.

The V and J genes are TRBV2 and TRBJ2-5; D is undetermined. CDR1 and CDR2 from the germline V gene are SNHLY and FYNNEI. Trimming shortened V by 4 bases and J by 5 bases, and 8 bases separated the two germline ends. The CDR3 contains 12 residues. The CDR3 DNA is TGTGCCAGCAGTGTAGCTCGGGAGACCCAGTACTTC. This encodes CASSVARETQYF.

The chain links TRBV7-2 to TRBJ2-7; 7 positions agree with TRBD1. This CDR3 is built from 13 residues. The V gene end was trimmed by 5 bases and the J gene end by 10 bases; junction bases not matched to a gene: 11. Germline V gene sequence: CDR1 SGHTA, CDR2 FQGNSA. The CDR3 loop is CASSRRQGENQYF. For the CDR3, the DNA is TGTGCCAGCAGCCGCCGGCAGGGGGAGAATCAGTACTTC. Drawing the rest from reference TRBV7-2 and TRBJ2-7, the complete variable domain is GAGVSQSPSNKVTEKGKDVELRCDPISGHTALYWYRQSLGQGLEFLIYFQGNSAPDKSGLPSDRFSAERTGGSVSTLTIQRTQQEDSAVYLCASSRRQGENQYFGPGTRLTVT.

The chain couples TRBV6-5 to TRBJ2-1, with TRBD1 matching over 11 bases. The CDR3 is 15 amino acids. Germline CDR1 MNHEY, CDR2 SVGAGI. The trim removed 1 base at V and 5 bases at J, leaving 1 base unmatched. The CDR3 is CASSYWDRGDNEQFF. The CDR3, as DNA: TGTGCCAGCAGTTACTGGGACAGGGGGGACAATGAGCAGTTCTTC.

The rearrangement links TRBV10-1 to TRBJ2-7; possible D gene TRBD1, 5 bases. V lost 6 bases, J lost 2 bases, and 11 bases lay in between. Looked up from germline, CDR1 is WNHNN and CDR2 is SYGVQD (reference sequence). The CDR3 spans 13 residues. CDR3 loop: CASSQDSAYEQYF. In DNA form, the CDR3 reads TGCGCCAGCAGCCAAGACAGTGCCTACGAGCAGTACTTC.

Notes on this clone: The sample holds other DNA sequences that translate to the same CDR3. This chain links TRBV7-9 with TRBJ1-5; 7 bases line up with TRBD1. The CDR3 is made up of 15 amino acids. Germline V gene data show CDR1 as SEHNR and CDR2 as FQNEAQ (reference sequence). Losses at the gene ends were 5 bases for V and 0 bases for J; bases not matched to a gene: 4. CDR3 region: CASSLGTVSNQPQHF. CDR3 DNA sequence: TGTGCCAGCAGCCTAGGGACAGTTAGCAATCAGCCCCAGCATTTT.

The chain is built from TRBV28 and TRBJ1-5, with a tentative D call TRBD1 (5 bases). CDR3 length: 15 amino acids. Germline V gene lookup returns CDR1 MDHEN and CDR2 SYDVKM. V lost 2 bases and J 5 bases, leaving 13 bases between the germline ends. The CDR3 bases are TGTGCCAGCAGTTTAGGGGGGTCTCGGCATCAGCCCCAGCATTTT. Translation gives CASSLGGSRHQPQHF.

This clone was observed a handful of times. The CDR3, as DNA: TGTGCCAGCAGCTTAGGCAGGGTAGTGAGGAACACTGAAGCTTTCTTT. This translates into CASSLGRVVRNTEAFF. The chain has TRBV7-3 and TRBJ1-1; a weak D match, TRBD1 (5 bases). CDR3 length: 16 residues. Germline CDR1 and CDR2: SGHTA and FQGTGA. Deletions cut 2 bases from V and 1 base from J, with 14 bases between.

This clone showed up just once. The gene calls are TRBV7-3 and TRBJ2-7; D remains ambiguous. Between the trimmed V and J ends, which lost 1 base and 0 bases, there was a span of 10 bases. Germline V gene data show CDR1 as SGHTA and CDR2 as FQGTGA. The CDR3 length is 15 residues. The CDR3 spells CASSLSGRSSYEQYF. The CDR3 DNA sequence: TGTGCCAGCAGCTTAAGTGGAAGGAGCTCCTACGAGCAGTACTTC.

Only one count was recorded for this clone. This chain uses TRBV7-2 with TRBJ2-5, with unresolved D. CDR1 is SGHTA and CDR2 is FQGNSA in the germline V gene. Trimming pared 3 bases from V and 2 bases from J, leaving 7 bases between. The CDR3 is 13 amino acids. Here the CDR3 DNA reads TGTGCCAGCAGCTTTCGCAGACAAGAGACCCAGTACTTC. Amino acid sequence: CASSFRRQETQYF.

V gene TRBV6-4 combines with J gene TRBJ2-1; D not certain. The CDR3 runs to 15 residues. CDR1 is MRHNA and CDR2 is SNTAGT in the germline V gene. The ends were cut back, 8 bases at V and 0 bases at J, with 14 bases in the middle. Here the CDR3 reads CASGYGALSYNEQFF. In DNA form, the CDR3 reads TGTGCCAGCGGTTACGGTGCGCTCTCCTACAATGAGCAGTTCTTC.

The chain uses TRBV18 and TRBJ2-2, with D possibly TRBD1 on 6 matching bases. The CDR3 extends over 16 amino acids. V was clipped by 3 bases and J by 2 bases, with 13 bases between them. From germline, CDR1 is KGHSH and CDR2 LQKENI. As DNA, the CDR3 is TGTGCCAGCTCACCCCTGGACAGCCGAAACACCGGGGAGCTGTTTTTT. Residues: CASSPLDSRNTGELFF.

The rearrangement joins TRBV30 to TRBJ2-5; D is unclear. Germline-derived CDR1 and CDR2 are GTSNPN and SVGIG (reference sequence). V lost 5 bases and J lost 5, with 9 bases in between. This CDR3 spans 11 amino acids. CDR3 amino acids: CAWAVFETQYF. Written as DNA, the CDR3 is TGTGCCTGGGCCGTTTTTGAGACCCAGTACTTC. Looking up the rest from reference TRBV30 and TRBJ2-5 gives the full variable domain: SQTIHQWPATLVQPVGSPLSLECTVEGTSNPNLYWYRQAAGRGLQLLFYSVGIGQISSEVPQNLSASRPQDRQFILSSKKLLLSDSGFYLCAWAVFETQYFGPGTRLLVL.

The J gene is TRBJ2-7, the V gene TRBV18; 9 bases are shared with TRBD1. This CDR3 spans 17 amino acids. V shed 0 bases, J shed 6 bases, and the junction held 12 bases outside the gene matches. The germline gives CDR1 KGHSH, CDR2 LQKENI. Here the CDR3 reads CASSPPPGRQGEFEQYF. CDR3 DNA: TGTGCCAGCTCACCACCCCCCGGGAGACAGGGGGAATTCGAGCAGTACTTC.

The chain recombines TRBV5-1 with TRBJ1-5, with D possibly being TRBD1 (5 bases). The CDR3 spans 13 residues. V lost 2 bases, J lost 5 bases, and 8 bases lay in between. Germline V gene sequence: CDR1 SGHRS, CDR2 YFSETQ. CDR3 residues: CASSFSTDQPQHF. The CDR3, as DNA: TGCGCCAGCAGCTTTTCGACAGATCAGCCCCAGCATTTT.

This chain uses TRBV9 with TRBJ2-4, with 9 bases aligning to TRBD2. The CDR3 has 16 amino acids. The V gene end was trimmed by 0 bases and the J gene end by 9 bases; junction bases not matched to a gene: 10. Looked up from germline, CDR1 is SGDLS and CDR2 is YYNGEE. DNA of the CDR3: TGTGCCAGCAGCGTAGACTCTTTGGGACTAGCTAGCATTCAGTACTTC. Its translation: CASSVDSLGLASIQYF. Drawing the rest from reference TRBV9 and TRBJ2-4, the complete variable domain is DSGVTQTPKHLITATGQRVTLRCSPRSGDLSVYWYQQSLDQGLQFLIQYYNGEERAKGNILERFSAQQFPDLHSELNLSSLELGDSALYFCASSVDSLGLASIQYFGAGTRLSVL.

The chain has TRBV7-2 and TRBJ2-4; 10 bases match TRBD2. CDR3 length equals 16 residues. The V and J ends lost 7 bases and 8 bases, in that order; junction bases with no gene match: 14. The V gene's germline CDR1 is SGHTA and CDR2 FQGNSA. The chain's CDR3 is CASIQRGSGGRDIQYF. CDR3 DNA sequence: TGTGCCAGCATCCAGCGGGGTAGCGGGGGGCGAGACATTCAGTACTTC.

The rearrangement joins TRBV5-1 to TRBJ1-1; D is unresolved. Looked up from germline, CDR1 is SGHRS and CDR2 is YFSETQ. The CDR3 is made up of 18 amino acids. Trimming left V 2 bases short and J 0 bases short, with 20 bases between. The CDR3 loop is CASSFGTRSYSLNTEAFF. CDR3 sequence (DNA): TGCGCCAGCAGCTTCGGAACCCGGAGCTACTCCTTGAACACTGAAGCTTTCTTT.

The V gene is TRBV7-9, the J gene TRBJ2-7; weak D call: TRBD2 (6 bases). Germline V gene data show CDR1 as SEHNR and CDR2 as FQNEAQ (reference sequence). V shed 4 bases and J shed 1 base, with 23 bases lying between them. The CDR3 loop spans 18 amino acids. CDR3 DNA: TGTGCCAGCAGCTCTGCGGGGCCGGGGAACTTCTATTCCTACGAGCAGTACTTC. Protein product: CASSSAGPGNFYSYEQYF.

V usage is TRBV6-5 and J usage is TRBJ1-4, with TRBD1 identical over 7 bases. The germline V gene encodes CDR1 MNHEY and CDR2 SVGAGI. Losses at the gene ends were 5 bases for V and 1 base for J; bases not matched to a gene: 4. The CDR3 extends over 15 amino acids. As DNA, the CDR3 is TGTGCCAGCAGTCCCGACAGGGTAACTAATGAAAAACTGTTTTTT. Protein product: CASSPDRVTNEKLFF.

This clone showed up just once. This chain uses TRBV18 with TRBJ1-1, with a tentative D call TRBD1 (5 bases). This CDR3 is 13 amino acids long. V was shortened by 5 bases and J by 3 bases, with 10 bases between the two germline ends. CDR1 and CDR2 (germline): KGHSH, LQKENI. In DNA, the CDR3 is TGTGCCAGCTCAGGGGGGGTCGACACTGAAGCTTTCTTT. Translation: CASSGGVDTEAFF.

V is TRBV10-2 and J is TRBJ1-1; TRBD1 is a possible D gene (6 bases). Trimming cost V 6 bases and J 10 bases, with 18 bases left between them. Germline CDR1 WSHSY, CDR2 SAAADI. This CDR3 comprises 13 residues. The CDR3, as DNA: TGCGCCAGCAGCGATTTAGGGGGTCCGGGAGCTTTCTTT. It translates to CASSDLGGPGAFF.

The chain is built from TRBV24-1 and TRBJ2-7; a possible D gene is TRBD2 (6 bases). Germline CDR1 and CDR2: KGHDR and SFDVKD. The CDR3 length is 16 residues. V shed 2 bases and J shed 3 bases, with 16 bases lying between them. The CDR3 nucleotides are TGTGCCACCAGTGATTCCCACTCGGGACTTTTCTACGAGCAGTACTTC. It translates to CATSDSHSGLFYEQYF.

This clone has a handful of counts. J is TRBJ2-2 and V is TRBV7-8; 7 nucleotides align to TRBD2. Unmatched junction bases numbered 7, after V lost 5 bases and J lost 1 base. Germline V gives CDR1 SGHVS, CDR2 FQNEAQ. The CDR3 sequence is 16 residues long. In nucleotides, the CDR3 is TGTGCCAGCAGCCAAACCCCTAGCGGGAACACCGGGGAGCTGTTTTTT. Its translation is CASSQTPSGNTGELFF. Complete variable domain (other parts from reference TRBV7-8 and TRBJ2-2): GAGVSQSPRYKVAKRGQDVALRCDPISGHVSLFWYQQALGQGPEFLTYFQNEAQLDKSGLPSDRFFAERPEGSVSTLKIQRTQQEDSAVYLCASSQTPSGNTGELFFGEGSRLTVL.

This sequence joins TRBV23-1 and TRBJ2-5; unclear D gene. TRBV23-1 is an open reading frame, and its role is uncertain. This CDR3 is built from 12 residues. The V end lost 0 bases, the J end lost 5 bases, and 4 bases lay between the germline ends. CDR3 amino acids: CASSQSSETQYF. The CDR3 DNA follows: TGCGCCAGCAGTCAATCGAGCGAGACCCAGTACTTC.

CDR3 amino acids: CASSTARDGYTF. The DNA for the CDR3 is TGTGCCAGTAGTACTGCCCGGGATGGCTACACCTTC. The chain links TRBV19 to TRBJ1-2; D is undetermined. The germline V gene has CDR1 LNHDA and CDR2 SQIVND (reference sequence). The CDR3 contains 12 residues. V lost 4 bases and J 6 bases, leaving 9 bases between the germline ends.

This clone was observed a handful of times. V is TRBV18 and J is TRBJ1-1; 8 nucleotides line up with TRBD1. Germline CDR1 is KGHSH and CDR2 is LQKENI. The CDR3 is 14 amino acids. J was trimmed by 3 bases and V by 6 bases; bases with no gene match: 6. CDR3 in amino acids: CASSRQGSDTEAFF. As DNA, the CDR3 is TGTGCCAGCTCCCGACAGGGGTCGGACACTGAAGCTTTCTTT.